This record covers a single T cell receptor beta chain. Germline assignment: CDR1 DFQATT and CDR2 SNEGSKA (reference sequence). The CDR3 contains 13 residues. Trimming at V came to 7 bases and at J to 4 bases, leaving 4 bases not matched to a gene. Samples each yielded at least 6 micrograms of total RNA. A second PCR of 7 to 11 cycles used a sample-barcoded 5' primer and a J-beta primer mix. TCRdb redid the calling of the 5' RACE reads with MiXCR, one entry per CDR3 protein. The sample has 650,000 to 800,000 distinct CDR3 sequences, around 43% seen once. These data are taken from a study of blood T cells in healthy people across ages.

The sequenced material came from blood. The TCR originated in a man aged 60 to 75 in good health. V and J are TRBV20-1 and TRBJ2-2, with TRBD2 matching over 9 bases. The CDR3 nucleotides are TGCAGTGTTCTAGCGGGGAGCACCGGGGAGCTGTTTTTT. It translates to CSVLAGSTGELFF.